A selection of T cell receptor beta chains follows, all from one sample in a study of T cell responses to AZD1222 COVID-19 vaccine. Measured with immunoSEQ multiplex PCR; TCRdb has only the in-frame clones, and not every one. The data show 150,000 to 200,000 clones, around nine tenths seen once. Sequencing used peripheral blood, obtained 28 days after the second AZD1222 dose. The receptors originated from an adult who received the AZD1222 COVID-19 vaccine. CDR3s include the opening cysteine and the closing phenylalanine or tryptophan. The D gene is left open where the match is weak. Rows may omit the clone size; those that give it use once, few, many or a size class.

TRBV20-1,NA,NA,TRBJ2-5,CSASPNRQETQYF,TGCAGTGCTAGTCCCAACCGGCAAGAGACCCAGTACTTC
TRBV21-1,NA,few,TRBJ1-1,CASSELGGYRNTEAFF,TGTGCCAGCAGCGAACTAGGAGGGTATAGGAACACTGAAGCTTTCTTT
TRBV19,NA,NA,TRBJ2-1,CASSIAIRGPSSYNEQFF,TGTGCCAGTAGTATCGCGATTCGGGGGCCCAGCTCCTACAATGAGCAGTTCTTC
TRBV30,NA,few,TRBJ2-7,CAWSRNSGPSYEQYF,TGTGCCTGGAGTCGAAATAGCGGACCTTCATACGAGCAGTACTTC
TRBV5-1,TRBD2,NA,TRBJ2-1,CASKRAGLAYNEQFF,TGCGCCAGCAAGCGAGCGGGACTGGCCTACAATGAGCAGTTCTTC
TRBV19,TRBD2,NA,TRBJ2-2,CASSRLAGDAGELFF,TGTGCCAGTAGTAGACTAGCGGGAGACGCCGGGGAGCTGTTTTTT
TRBV28,NA,NA,TRBJ1-4,CASSSAGLLVEKLFF,TGTGCCAGCAGTTCGGCGGGACTCCTTGTTGAAAAACTGTTTTTT
TRBV5-4,NA,once,TRBJ1-2,CASSLDRVGYGYTF,TGTGCCAGCAGCTTGGACAGGGTGGGCTATGGCTACACCTTC
TRBV7-3,TRBD1,NA,TRBJ2-1,CASSSPPGTGYANEQFF,TGTGCCAGCAGCTCCCCCCCCGGGACAGGGTACGCCAATGAGCAGTTCTTC
TRBV25-1,NA,NA,TRBJ2-1,CASTPNGGGRSYNEQFF,TGTGCCAGCACCCCGAACGGCGGCGGGCGCTCCTACAATGAGCAGTTCTTC
TRBV3-1/TRBV3-2,TRBD2,NA,TRBJ2-1,CASSHSGAGLGEQFF,TGTGCCAGCAGCCACTCGGGAGCGGGATTGGGTGAGCAGTTCTTC
TRBV10-3,NA,NA,TRBJ1-2,CAISTPGGNYGYTF,TGTGCCATCAGTACCCCGGGAGGTAACTATGGCTACACCTTC
TRBV6-6,NA,NA,TRBJ2-5,CASSYFLAEETQYF,TGTGCCAGCAGTTACTTTTTGGCCGAGGAGACCCAGTACTTC
TRBV9,NA,NA,TRBJ2-7,CASSVGGAPKNYEQYF,TGTGCCAGCAGCGTAGGGGGAGCGCCTAAGAACTACGAGCAGTACTTC
TRBV19,NA,few,TRBJ1-4,CASSEGQGKNEKLFF,TGTGCCAGTTCCGAAGGGCAGGGCAAGAATGAAAAACTGTTTTTT
TRBV28,NA,NA,TRBJ1-2,CASRQTNYGYTF,TGTGCCAGCAGACAGACTAACTATGGCTACACCTTC
TRBV3-1/TRBV3-2,NA,NA,TRBJ2-7,CASSQGFWGSYEQYF,TGTGCCAGCAGCCAAGGATTTTGGGGCTCCTACGAGCAGTACTTC
TRBV18,NA,NA,TRBJ1-1,CASSPRENTEAFF,TGTGCCAGCTCACCCCGGGAGAACACTGAAGCTTTCTTT
TRBV7-9,NA,NA,TRBJ2-5,CASSSGRKTETQYF,TGTGCCAGCAGCTCCGGACGCAAGACGGAGACCCAGTACTTC
TRBV4-1,TRBD2,NA,TRBJ2-4,CASSHRGRENIQYF,TGCGCCAGCAGCCACAGAGGGAGGGAAAACATTCAGTACTTC
TRBV6-5,TRBD1,NA,TRBJ2-7,CATKQDRGYEQYF,TGTGCCACCAAGCAGGACAGGGGTTACGAGCAGTACTTC
TRBV7-2,NA,NA,TRBJ2-3,CASREGQHQYF,TGTGCCAGCCGGGAGGGACAGCACCAGTATTTT
TRBV27,TRBD1,NA,TRBJ2-7,CASSFLTGGSYEQYF,TGTGCCAGCAGTTTCCTGACAGGGGGCTCCTACGAGCAGTACTTC
TRBV12-3/TRBV12-4,NA,NA,TRBJ2-7,CASSTRPSYEQYF,TGTGCCAGCAGTACCCGACCATCCTACGAGCAGTACTTC